The next 20 T cell receptor beta chains were all read from a single sample in a study of blood T cell repertoires in COVID-19. Sequenced by immunoSEQ multiplex PCR; TCRdb stores in-frame clones only, minus some. The table records some 110,000 clones, around 80% of them present only once. What was sequenced was peripheral blood. The receptors shown here come from a man between 65 and 80 years old with acute or convalescent COVID-19.

The V and J genes are TRBV29-1 and TRBJ1-1, with 10 bases that match TRBD1. Looked up from germline, CDR1 is SQVTM and CDR2 is ANQGSEA. J gave up 4 bases and V 4 bases, and 9 bases lay outside the gene matches. The length of the CDR3 is 15 residues. This CDR3 is CSVGGTGVDFTEAFF. CDR3 in DNA: TGCAGCGTTGGCGGGACAGGGGTAGATTTCACTGAAGCTTTCTTT.

This clone is a singleton in its sample. The V call is TRBV11-2, the J call TRBJ2-2; D is possibly TRBD2 (6 bases). The germline CDR1 and CDR2 sequences are SGHAT and FQNNGV. V shed 5 bases and J shed 0 bases, with 10 bases lying between them. The CDR3 is 15 residues long. CDR3 loop: CASSPGVSNTGELFF. The CDR3 region has the DNA TGTGCCAGCAGCCCGGGAGTGTCGAACACCGGGGAGCTGTTTTTT.

The chain carries TRBV4-2 and TRBJ1-3, with a possible D match to TRBD1 (5 bases). Germline V CDR1 and CDR2: LGHNA, YNFKEQ. The V end lost 0 bases, the J end lost 2 bases, and 14 bases lay between the germline ends. The CDR3 length is 17 residues. CDR3 DNA sequence: TGTGCCAGCAGCCAAGAGGGTTCAGGGCTGGCTGGAAACACCATATATTTT. This gives the protein CASSQEGSGLAGNTIYF.

V and J are TRBV6-5 and TRBJ2-2, with TRBD2 identical over 7 bases. V gave up 6 bases and J gave up 4 bases; unmatched junction bases: 8. Germline CDR1 and CDR2: MNHEY and SVGAGI. The CDR3 has 15 residues. CDR3 in amino acids: CASSWLADLTGELFF. The CDR3 region has the DNA TGTGCCAGCAGCTGGCTAGCGGACCTCACCGGGGAGCTGTTTTTT.

The chain carries TRBV28 and TRBJ1-1; D unclear. Trimming pared 3 bases from V and 2 bases from J, leaving 7 bases between. This CDR3 region has 13 residues. Germline lookup yields CDR1 MDHEN and CDR2 SYDVKM. CDR3 region: CASSFGGNTEAFF. The CDR3 nucleotides read TGTGCCAGCAGTTTTGGCGGAAACACTGAAGCTTTCTTT.

V is TRBV6-2 or TRBV6-3 and J is TRBJ2-2; 14 nucleotides match TRBD2. V lost 2 bases and J lost 3; bases outside the gene matches: 8. The germline CDR1 and CDR2 sequences are MNHEY and SVGEGT. This CDR3 is 19 amino acids long. CDR3 sequence reads: CASSYATQGLAGDTGELFF. CDR3 nucleotide sequence: TGTGCCAGCAGTTACGCGACCCAGGGACTAGCGGGGGACACCGGGGAGCTGTTTTTT.

This clone turned up a few times. The rearrangement uses TRBV27 and TRBJ1-2; 7 nucleotides agree with TRBD1. V trimming: 6 bases; J trimming: 4 bases; junction bases outside the gene matches: 2. Germline loops: CDR1 MNHEY, CDR2 SMNVEV (reference sequence). The CDR3 loop spans 12 amino acids. The CDR3 spells CASRDRAYGYTF. The CDR3 bases are TGTGCCAGCAGAGACAGGGCCTATGGCTACACCTTC.

The chain joins TRBV7-3 to TRBJ2-1; no firm D call. Trimming stripped 4 bases from V and 10 bases from J, with 14 bases between. CDR1 and CDR2 (germline): SGHTA, FQGTGA. The CDR3 is 13 amino acids. This chain's CDR3 is CASSSPNNEEQFF. The CDR3 nucleotides read TGTGCCAGCAGCTCCCCAAACAATGAAGAGCAGTTCTTC.

The rearrangement links TRBV4-2 to TRBJ2-2; 8 bases line up with TRBD2. J lost 5 bases, V lost 4 bases, and 9 bases had no gene match. This CDR3 has 16 amino acids. Germline V CDR1 and CDR2: LGHNA, YNFKEQ. CDR3 DNA: TGTGCCAGCAGCCGCGGACTAGCTAAGGAAACCGGGGAGCTGTTTTTT. The encoded protein is CASSRGLAKETGELFF.

This chain connects TRBV7-2 to TRBJ2-1; maybe TRBD2 (6 bases). Trimming shortened V by 6 bases and J by 3 bases, and 12 bases separated the two germline ends. The CDR3 spans 14 residues. Germline V gene sequence: CDR1 SGHTA, CDR2 FQGNSA. The CDR3 sequence: CASREAGGYNEQFF. The CDR3 region has the DNA TGTGCCAGCAGGGAAGCCGGGGGCTACAATGAGCAGTTCTTC.

The chain combines TRBV5-4 with TRBJ1-2; weak D call: TRBD1 (6 bases). Trimming took 4 bases from V and 8 from J, leaving 21 bases between them. Germline loops: CDR1 SGHNT, CDR2 YYREEE (reference sequence). CDR3 length equals 15 residues. For the CDR3, the DNA is TGTGCCAGCAGCGGAGTAGCGGGGGCCGATGGAGGCTACACCTTC. Protein: CASSGVAGADGGYTF.

This sequence joins TRBV5-1 and TRBJ1-4; D may be TRBD1 (5 bases). The CDR3 has 16 residues. Germline V gene data show CDR1 as SGHRS and CDR2 as YFSETQ. Trimming cost V 4 bases and J 0 bases, with 13 bases left between them. CDR3 DNA sequence: TGCGCCAGCAGCCCGGGGGGTCTGGCAACTAATGAAAAACTGTTTTTT. Translation gives CASSPGGLATNEKLFF.

The chain is built from TRBV30 and TRBJ2-7; D is unclear. The V end lost 0 bases, the J end lost 6 bases, and 12 bases lay between the germline ends. The germline V gene has CDR1 GTSNPN and CDR2 SVGIG (reference sequence). CDR3 size: 13 residues. DNA for the CDR3: TGTGCCTGGAGTGTTTACAGCTCGACCGAGCAGTACTTC. Residues: CAWSVYSSTEQYF.

This rearrangement joins TRBV15 to TRBJ1-1; the D gene is possibly TRBD1 (6 bases). The germline CDR1 and CDR2 sequences are LNHNV and YYDKDF (reference sequence). CDR3 size: 13 residues. The ends were cut back, 5 bases at V and 4 bases at J, with 11 bases in the middle. As DNA, the CDR3 is TGTGCCACCAGCCACGACAGGACCACTGAAGCTTTCTTT. Its protein product is CATSHDRTTEAFF.

The rearrangement uses TRBV7-2 and TRBJ2-5; D may be TRBD1 (6 bases). The V end lost 4 bases, the J end lost 5 bases, and 20 bases lay between the germline ends. CDR3 length: 16 amino acids. The germline V gene encodes CDR1 SGHTA and CDR2 FQGNSA. The CDR3 here is CASSSLGAGARETQYF. In nucleotides, the CDR3 is TGTGCCAGCAGCTCCCTTGGGGCAGGGGCGAGGGAGACCCAGTACTTC. The full variable domain, in which reference TRBV7-2 and TRBJ2-5 provide the parts outside the CDR3, is GAGVSQSPSNKVTEKGKDVELRCDPISGHTALYWYRQSLGQGLEFLIYFQGNSAPDKSGLPSDRFSAERTGGSVSTLTIQRTQQEDSAVYLCASSSLGAGARETQYFGPGTRLLVL.

This clone was detected a few times. The chain is built from TRBV18 and TRBJ2-7, with 7 bases aligning to TRBD2. The CDR3 contains 14 residues. The germline CDR1 and CDR2 sequences are KGHSH and LQKENI. J lost 2 bases, V lost 0 bases, and 1 base had no gene match. The CDR3 sequence: CASSPPGGTYEQYF. The CDR3 DNA reads TGTGCCAGCTCACCACCGGGGGGGACCTACGAGCAGTACTTC.

This clone was found once. One junction end disagrees with the germline gene, perhaps due to a read error. The chain uses TRBV11-3 and TRBJ2-7; D may be TRBD1 (6 bases). Per germline, CDR1 SGHNT and CDR2 YENEEA. The CDR3 is 12 amino acids. CDR3 sequence: CASSSQGNEKYF. CDR3 bases: TGTGCCAGCAGCTCACAGGGCAACGAGAAGTACTTC. Full variable domain (remainder filled in from reference TRBV11-3 and TRBJ2-7): EAGVVQSPRYKIIEKKQPVAFWCNPISGHNTLYWYLQNLGQGPELLIRYENEEAVDDSQLPKDRFSAERLKGVDSTLKIQPAELGDSAVYLCASSSQGNEKYFGPGTRLTVT.

In DNA form, the CDR3 reads TGTGCCAGTAGGACCGCTCCTACGGGGGACTGGAGCACAGATACGCAGTATTTT. It specifies CASRTAPTGDWSTDTQYF. This chain joins TRBV19 and TRBJ2-3, with TRBD2 as a possible D gene (6 bases). Per the germline V gene, CDR1 is LNHDA and CDR2 is SQIVND (reference sequence). Trimming shortened V by 6 bases and J by 0 bases, and 22 bases separated the two germline ends. This CDR3 region has 18 residues. Full variable domain (rest looked up from reference TRBV19 and TRBJ2-3): DGGITQSPKYLFRKEGQNVTLSCEQNLNHDAMYWYRQDPGQGLRLIYYSQIVNDFQKGDIAEGYSVSREKKESFPLTVTSAQKNPTAFYLCASRTAPTGDWSTDTQYFGPGTRLTVL.

The chain carries TRBV7-2 and TRBJ1-1; D is undetermined. This CDR3 is 15 amino acids long. V was trimmed by 2 bases and J by 0 bases, leaving 10 bases between them. Germline CDR1 is SGHTA and CDR2 is FQGNSA. The CDR3 loop reads CASSLTVTLNTEAFF. The CDR3 DNA reads TGTGCCAGCAGCTTAACAGTCACCCTGAACACTGAAGCTTTCTTT.

This clone has a handful of counts. The chain uses TRBV15 and TRBJ2-2, with a tentative D call TRBD1 (5 bases). CDR1 and CDR2 (germline): LNHNV, YYDKDF (reference sequence). CDR3 length equals 15 residues. Deletions cut 0 bases from V and 5 bases from J, with 10 bases between. The CDR3 region has the DNA TGTGCCACCAGCAGAGACGACAGAGCAACCGGGGAGCTGTTTTTT. Translating gives CATSRDDRATGELFF.